One T cell receptor (beta chain) is described in this entry. The sample comes from a study of blood T cell repertoires in COVID-19. Overall study context: Whether acute or convalescent, the COVID-19 samples came from the United States, Italy and Spain. The analysed material was cDNA or gDNA that came from T cells, B-cell-depleted T cells, or PBMCs.

Clones were read by immunoSEQ multiplex PCR, and TCRdb kept only the in-frame ones, dropping some. This repertoire shows 200,000 to 300,000 clones, over 80% found once; its top ten account for more than 6%. V lost 2 bases to trimming and J lost 3 bases, with 5 bases between them. This CDR3 is built from 13 residues. Germline V gene lookup returns CDR1 SGHRS and CDR2 YFSETQ. The TCR was taken from a woman aged 60 to 75 with active or convalescent COVID-19. Source material: peripheral blood. This chain connects TRBV5-1 to TRBJ2-2, with D possibly TRBD1 on 5 matching bases. CDR3 bases: TGCGCCAGCAGCTTCAGGGACACCGGGGAGCTGTTTTTT. Residues: CASSFRDTGELFF.